This T cell receptor (beta chain) emerged from a study of graft-versus-host responses after intestinal transplantation. Study-level background: Recipients got multivisceral, liver-intestinal, or isolated intestinal transplants. Once they had received anti-thymocyte globulin induction, all recipients took tacrolimus and steroids for about three years.

Whole-study results and caveats: Allograft graft-versus-host to host-versus-graft clonal ratios ran high in patients with graft-donor T cell macrochimerism. The authors found GvH clones in recipient marrow, some appearing first in ileum or blood.

Germline CDR1 is SGHTA and CDR2 is FQGNSA. CDR3 length: 13 residues. With 1 base removed from V and 2 bases from J, the gap between germline ends came to 6 bases. Only in-frame clones appear in the TCRdb table, and some are missing; sequencing was by immunoSEQ multiplex PCR. The repertoire holds about 120,000 clones, with over 75% as singletons. In regard to this clone: Its matching antigen is unknown.

The TCR sequence derives from a human donor who received an intestinal transplant. The sequenced sample was unstimulated CD4+ T cells sorted from spleen or lymph node cells, obtained before intestinal transplant. The chain uses TRBV7-2 and TRBJ2-7, with no clear D. DNA of the CDR3: TGTGCCAGCAGCTTAGACAGAACCTACGAGCAGTACTTC. It yields the protein CASSLDRTYEQYF.